The 14 T cell receptor beta chains listed next were all sequenced from one sample in a study of radiotherapy plus CTLA-4 blockade in lung cancer. The protocol was immunoSEQ multiplex PCR, while the TCRdb copy is restricted to in-frame clones and leaves out a portion. The sample holds over 85,000 clones, approximately 80% seen once. The sequences come from peripheral blood, collected from a patient treated with radiotherapy plus ipilimumab. The receptors stem from a human donor with non-small cell lung cancer that progressed on radiotherapy plus ipilimumab.

The chain carries TRBV7-2 and TRBJ1-1; D may be TRBD1 (5 bases). Trimming took 3 bases from V and 5 from J, leaving 16 bases between them. Germline CDR1 is SGHTA and CDR2 is FQGNSA. The CDR3 sequence is 15 residues long. The CDR3 here is CASSLIQGILTEAFF. The CDR3 nucleotides are TGTGCCAGCAGCTTGATCCAGGGTATCTTGACTGAAGCTTTCTTT.

This chain links TRBV19 with TRBJ1-5, with a tentative D call TRBD1 (6 bases). Trimming left V 9 bases short and J 5 bases short, with 8 bases between. This CDR3 is 11 amino acids long. CDR1 and CDR2 (germline): LNHDA, SQIVND (reference sequence). The CDR3 loop reads CASYRDQPQHF. The CDR3 nucleotides are TGTGCCAGCTACAGGGATCAGCCCCAGCATTTT.

This sequence joins TRBV6-1 and TRBJ1-1; D is possibly TRBD1 (6 bases). This CDR3 has 13 residues. Germline V gene sequence: CDR1 MNHNS, CDR2 SASEGT. V dropped 2 bases and J dropped 4 bases, with 8 bases sitting between them. The CDR3, as DNA: TGTGCCAGCAGTGAACGAGGGGGCACTGAAGCTTTCTTT. Its protein is CASSERGGTEAFF.

The chain is built from TRBV5-4 and TRBJ2-1; 7 nucleotides line up with TRBD2. CDR1 is SGHNT, CDR2 YYREEE, per germline (reference sequence). The CDR3 spans 15 residues. Losses at the gene ends were 5 bases for V and 4 bases for J; bases not matched to a gene: 9. The CDR3, as DNA: TGTGCCAGCAGTTACCGGGACTACCTTTACAATGAGCAGTTCTTC. Residues: CASSYRDYLYNEQFF.

The CDR3, as DNA: TGTGCCAGCAGTTATATACCGGGACTAAGCTACAATGAGCAGTTCTTC. Amino acids: CASSYIPGLSYNEQFF. This rearrangement joins TRBV6-5 to TRBJ2-1, with 7 nucleotides matching TRBD2. This CDR3 has 16 residues. Germline CDR1 and CDR2: MNHEY and SVGAGI. The junction had 8 bases not matched to a gene; V was cut back by 3 bases and J by 3 bases.

The chain links TRBV27 to TRBJ2-1; unclear D gene. Germline CDR1 and CDR2: MNHEY and SMNVEV (reference sequence). This CDR3 is 13 amino acids long. The V and J ends lost 5 bases and 6 bases respectively, with 11 bases between them. The CDR3 bases are TGTGCCAGCAGTCCCCCTTGGGTCAATGAGCAGTTCTTC. Amino acids: CASSPPWVNEQFF.

In this sample, this clone turned up once. The chain employs TRBV12-5 and TRBJ2-7; perhaps D is TRBD1 or TRBD2 (5 bases each). Germline CDR1 LGHNT, CDR2 FRNRAP. The CDR3 consists of 20 residues. V was clipped by 2 bases and J by 0 bases, with 26 bases between them. The CDR3: CASGLIPKEGPETSSYEQYV. The CDR3 DNA follows: TGTGCTAGTGGTTTGATACCCAAAGAGGGACCCGAAACAAGCTCCTACGAGCAGTACGTC.

The chain joins TRBV2 to TRBJ2-3; 8 nucleotides agree with TRBD2. The length of the CDR3 is 15 residues. Germline V gene lookup returns CDR1 SNHLY and CDR2 FYNNEI. V dropped 8 bases and J dropped 3; count of bases not matched to a gene: 10. The chain's CDR3 is CASGEAGVVTDTQYF. CDR3 nucleotide sequence: TGTGCCAGCGGCGAAGCGGGGGTTGTGACAGATACGCAGTATTTT.

The chain links TRBV28 to TRBJ1-1; the match to TRBD1 covers 9 bases. Germline-derived CDR1 and CDR2 are MDHEN and SYDVKM. Trimming at V came to 5 bases and at J to 4 bases, leaving 14 bases not matched to a gene. The CDR3 is 17 amino acids. This CDR3 is CASSPQTYRGLGTEAFF. The DNA of the CDR3 is TGTGCCAGCAGTCCCCAAACCTACAGGGGGCTGGGCACTGAAGCTTTCTTT.

The V and J genes are TRBV30 and TRBJ2-3, with D unclear. Germline loops: CDR1 GTSNPN, CDR2 SVGIG (reference sequence). This CDR3 is built from 15 residues. V was shortened by 3 bases and J by 2 bases, with 15 bases between the two germline ends. The CDR3 is CAWSPSSAYTDTQYF. In DNA form, the CDR3 reads TGTGCCTGGAGCCCCTCCAGCGCTTACACAGATACGCAGTATTTT.

The chain combines TRBV28 with TRBJ2-3; 8 bases match TRBD2. This CDR3 is 16 amino acids long. Germline assignment: CDR1 MDHEN and CDR2 SYDVKM. Trimming at V came to 5 bases and at J to 4 bases, leaving 11 bases not matched to a gene. CDR3 bases: TGTGCCAGCAGTATAGGGGGGGCGGGAGGATCAGATACGCAGTATTTT. As protein: CASSIGGAGGSDTQYF.

Notes on this clone: A read error may account for a junction end that differs from germline. V gene TRBV28 combines with J gene TRBJ2-4, with unresolved D. The length of the CDR3 is 12 residues. The germline V gene encodes CDR1 MDHEN and CDR2 SYDVKM. CDR3: CASSFGQKIQYF. The CDR3 region has the DNA TGTGCCAGCAGTTTTGGTCAAAAGATTCAGTACTTC.

This clone appeared a few times. The junction departs from the called germline gene at one end, perhaps through a read error. The chain recombines TRBV7-8 with TRBJ2-1; D may be TRBD2 (5 bases). The CDR3 is 15 residues long. Germline-derived CDR1 and CDR2 are SGHVS and FQNEAQ. In DNA, the CDR3 is TGTGCCAGCAGCCCACTTACGGGGATGTACACTGAGCAGTTCTTC. Translation: CASSPLTGMYTEQFF.

The rearrangement joins TRBV18 to TRBJ2-3; TRBD1 is a possible D gene (6 bases). The germline V gene has CDR1 KGHSH and CDR2 LQKENI. The CDR3 covers 16 residues. V was trimmed by 2 bases and J by 2 bases, leaving 14 bases between them. CDR3 region: CASSPSTGMPTDTQYF. In DNA, the CDR3 is TGTGCCAGCTCACCATCGACAGGAATGCCCACAGATACGCAGTATTTT.